The 22 T cell receptor beta chains in this list originate from one sample, sequenced in a study of T cell responses to AZD1222 COVID-19 vaccine. Profiling relied on immunoSEQ multiplex PCR, and the TCRdb table lists in-frame clones only, not all of them. The sample lists approximately 150,000 clones; roughly 87% were seen once. Sample: peripheral blood, taken 28 days after the second dose of the MenACWY control vaccine. The source of these receptors is an adult who received the MenACWY meningococcal vaccine as a control.

V gene TRBV4-1 combines with J gene TRBJ1-1; TRBD1 is a possible D gene (5 bases). V was cut by 7 bases and J by 0 bases, with 15 bases left in between. Germline lookup yields CDR1 MGHRA and CDR2 YSYEKL. The CDR3 is made up of 15 amino acids. CDR3 bases: TGCGCCAGCAACCTTGGGGGACGGATGAACACTGAAGCTTTCTTT. Translating it yields CASNLGGRMNTEAFF.

The CDR3 here is CASSYWDKYEQYF. The CDR3 DNA sequence: TGTGCCAGCAGTTACTGGGACAAATACGAGCAGTACTTC. The V and J genes are TRBV6-2 or TRBV6-3 and TRBJ2-7; perhaps TRBD1 as D (6 bases). The V and J ends lost 1 base and 4 bases respectively, with 8 bases between them. The germline gives CDR1 MNHEY, CDR2 SVGEGT. This CDR3 is built from 13 residues.

CDR3 amino acids: CATSRNSNSYEQYF. The CDR3 DNA sequence: TGTGCCACCAGCAGAAACTCAAACAGTTACGAGCAGTACTTC. The chain combines TRBV15 with TRBJ2-7; D not resolved. The CDR3 sequence is 14 residues long. In germline, CDR1 is LNHNV, CDR2 YYDKDF (reference sequence). Trimming cost V 2 bases and J 4 bases, with 12 bases left between them.

The rearrangement links TRBV18 to TRBJ2-2; 9 bases are shared with TRBD1. V was pared by 8 bases and J by 6 bases, with 10 bases of the junction left unmatched. The CDR3 covers 15 residues. The germline CDR1 and CDR2 sequences are KGHSH and LQKENI. The CDR3 here is CASPKGQGGAGELFF. The DNA of the CDR3 is TGTGCCAGCCCCAAGGGACAGGGAGGAGCCGGGGAGCTGTTTTTT.

The chain employs TRBV7-6 and TRBJ1-3; TRBD1 might be the D (5 bases). V gave up 1 base and J gave up 0 bases, with 10 bases separating them. CDR3 length equals 16 residues. The V gene's germline CDR1 is SGHVS and CDR2 FNYEAQ. The CDR3, as DNA: TGTGCCAGCAGCTTAGTGACAGCGGACTCTGGAAACACCATATATTTT. Protein sequence: CASSLVTADSGNTIYF.

This clone has more than one count but fewer than ten. The chain employs TRBV27 and TRBJ1-1; D is unclear. Germline CDR1 is MNHEY and CDR2 is SMNVEV (reference sequence). The CDR3 totals 12 residues. V lost 4 bases and J 5 bases, leaving 8 bases between the germline ends. In DNA form, the CDR3 reads TGTGCCAGCAGTTCCCTGAGGACTGAAGCTTTCTTT. The encoded protein is CASSSLRTEAFF.

This chain connects TRBV19 to TRBJ2-7; 7 bases fit TRBD2. Germline V gene data show CDR1 as LNHDA and CDR2 as SQIVND (reference sequence). J was trimmed by 2 bases and V by 6 bases; bases with no gene match: 10. The CDR3 loop spans 15 amino acids. CDR3: CASSPTLAVPYEQYF. DNA of the CDR3: TGTGCCAGTAGCCCTACGCTAGCGGTCCCCTACGAGCAGTACTTC.

This sequence joins TRBV18 and TRBJ1-4; D remains unclear. Germline V CDR1 and CDR2: KGHSH, LQKENI. With 0 bases removed from V and 4 bases from J, the gap between germline ends came to 9 bases. The length of the CDR3 is 15 residues. CDR3 sequence: CASSPPAGRNEKLFF. In DNA form, the CDR3 reads TGTGCCAGCTCACCACCGGCAGGCCGTAATGAAAAACTGTTTTTT. The complete variable domain, with remaining parts taken from reference TRBV18 and TRBJ1-4, reads NAGVMQNPRHLVRRRGQEARLRCSPMKGHSHVYWYRQLPEEGLKFMVYLQKENIIDESGMPKERFSAEFPKEGPSILRIQQVVRGDSAAYFCASSPPAGRNEKLFFGSGTQLSVL.

This sequence joins TRBV7-2 and TRBJ1-6; D is undetermined. Trimming pared 1 base from V and 9 bases from J, leaving 4 bases between. This CDR3 contains 12 residues. Germline V CDR1 and CDR2: SGHTA, FQGNSA. Here the CDR3 DNA reads TGTGCCAGCAGCTTAGTGAGTTCACCCCTCCACTTT. This translates into CASSLVSSPLHF.

This chain joins TRBV18 and TRBJ2-1; D remains unclear. The germline CDR1 and CDR2 sequences are KGHSH and LQKENI. V was pared by 3 bases and J by 5 bases, with 2 bases between. The CDR3 runs 11 residues. Here the CDR3 reads CASSPNNEQFF. The DNA for the CDR3 is TGTGCCAGCTCACCGAACAATGAGCAGTTCTTC.

This clone was seen a few times. This chain links TRBV5-6 with TRBJ1-2; possible D gene TRBD1, 5 bases. The CDR3 sequence is 11 residues long. V was cut by 4 bases and J by 8 bases, with 9 bases left in between. CDR1 and CDR2 (germline): SGHDT, YYEEEE. The DNA for the CDR3 is TGTGCCAGCAGCAGCCGGGGGGGCTACACCTTC. Amino acid sequence: CASSSRGGYTF.

This chain uses TRBV6-2 or TRBV6-3 with TRBJ2-6; no reliable D call. Trimming cost V 6 bases and J 4 bases, with 10 bases left between them. The CDR3 is 14 amino acids. Germline V gene sequence: CDR1 MNHEY, CDR2 SVGEGT. The CDR3: CASSGSSGANVLTF. The CDR3, as DNA: TGTGCCAGCAGCGGGTCCTCCGGGGCCAACGTCCTGACTTTC.

This rearrangement joins TRBV5-5 to TRBJ1-1; 10 bases are shared with TRBD1. V dropped 0 bases and J dropped 11; count of bases not matched to a gene: 10. The germline V gene encodes CDR1 SGHKS and CDR2 YYEKEE (reference sequence). The CDR3 consists of 15 residues. The DNA of the CDR3 is TGTGCCAGCAGCTTGGCCGGGGGGACAGGGGTTTTGGCTTTCTTT. This encodes CASSLAGGTGVLAFF.

This clone was seen just once. V usage is TRBV7-3 and J usage is TRBJ2-2; TRBD2 aligns across 14 bases. V dropped 4 bases and J dropped 6; count of bases not matched to a gene: 4. CDR3 length equals 16 residues. CDR1 is SGHTA, CDR2 FQGTGA, per germline. For the CDR3, the DNA is TGTGCCAGCAGCTCGGGACTAGCGGGAGAGTCCGGGGAGCTGTTTTTT. Its translation: CASSSGLAGESGELFF.

This clone was counted once. V and J are TRBV5-1 and TRBJ1-6; 8 positions agree with TRBD1. With 3 bases clipped from V and 13 bases from J, the junction kept 12 bases outside the gene matches. The CDR3 runs 15 residues. Germline CDR1 is SGHRS and CDR2 is YFSETQ. CDR3 amino acids: CASSSPSGGQSPLHF. In nucleotides, the CDR3 is TGCGCCAGCAGCTCCCCCTCAGGGGGCCAGAGTCCCCTCCACTTT.

This clone has a single count. The rearrangement joins TRBV28 to TRBJ1-6, with a weak D call TRBD1 (5 bases). Germline CDR1 MDHEN, CDR2 SYDVKM. Between the trimmed V and J ends, which lost 4 bases and 5 bases, there was a span of 15 bases. The CDR3 sequence is 16 residues long. Here the CDR3 DNA reads TGTGCCAGCAGTTCCCCGGGCAGGGACCATAATTCACCCCTCCACTTT. Protein product: CASSSPGRDHNSPLHF.

The rearrangement joins TRBV9 to TRBJ2-7; the D gene is possibly TRBD1 (5 bases). Looked up from germline, CDR1 is SGDLS and CDR2 is YYNGEE. The germline V and J ends were trimmed by 0 bases and 5 bases, with 15 bases remaining between them. This CDR3 is 15 amino acids long. CDR3 protein: CASSVDQGLIDEQYF. Written as DNA, the CDR3 is TGTGCCAGCAGCGTAGATCAGGGTCTTATCGACGAGCAGTACTTC. Full variable domain (rest looked up from reference TRBV9 and TRBJ2-7): DSGVTQTPKHLITATGQRVTLRCSPRSGDLSVYWYQQSLDQGLQFLIQYYNGEERAKGNILERFSAQQFPDLHSELNLSSLELGDSALYFCASSVDQGLIDEQYFGPGTRLTVT.

The chain recombines TRBV19 with TRBJ1-1, with D tentatively TRBD1 (5 bases). CDR1 and CDR2 (germline): LNHDA, SQIVND (reference sequence). This CDR3 contains 15 residues. Between the trimmed V and J ends, which lost 5 bases and 4 bases, there was a span of 17 bases. CDR3 DNA sequence: TGTGCCAGTAGTCTCCTCGGGACGGGGGGCACTGAAGCTTTCTTT. Protein sequence: CASSLLGTGGTEAFF.

This sequence joins TRBV19 and TRBJ1-2, with D unresolved. The CDR3 consists of 14 residues. The germline gives CDR1 LNHDA, CDR2 SQIVND (reference sequence). The germline V and J ends were trimmed by 2 bases and 8 bases, with 15 bases remaining between them. CDR3 sequence: CASSITSRQHGYTF. For the CDR3, the DNA is TGTGCCAGTAGTATAACTTCGAGGCAGCACGGCTACACCTTC.

This chain joins TRBV18 and TRBJ2-1; tentatively, D is TRBD1 (6 bases). Germline V gives CDR1 KGHSH, CDR2 LQKENI. Trimming stripped 5 bases from V and 4 bases from J, with 9 bases between. The CDR3 covers 13 residues. The CDR3: CASSSTGYNEQFF. The CDR3 region has the DNA TGTGCCAGCTCATCGACAGGATACAATGAGCAGTTCTTC. The complete variable domain, with remaining parts taken from reference TRBV18 and TRBJ2-1, reads NAGVMQNPRHLVRRRGQEARLRCSPMKGHSHVYWYRQLPEEGLKFMVYLQKENIIDESGMPKERFSAEFPKEGPSILRIQQVVRGDSAAYFCASSSTGYNEQFFGPGTRLTVL.

The J gene is TRBJ1-1, the V gene TRBV7-6, with TRBD1 matching 8 bases. CDR3 size: 15 residues. Germline CDR1 is SGHVS and CDR2 is FNYEAQ. The V and J ends lost 5 bases and 0 bases, in that order; junction bases with no gene match: 5. The CDR3, as DNA: TGTGCCAGCAGCCCGGGGACAGGATTGAACACTGAAGCTTTCTTT. Translated: CASSPGTGLNTEAFF.

The genes are TRBV28 and TRBJ2-7; D is possibly TRBD2 (6 bases). The CDR3 is 14 residues long. In germline, CDR1 is MDHEN, CDR2 SYDVKM. Trimming shortened V by 4 bases and J by 1 base, and 11 bases separated the two germline ends. In DNA, the CDR3 is TGTGCCAGCAGTTCGGGACTCTCTTCCTACGAGCAGTACTTC. Amino acids: CASSSGLSSYEQYF.